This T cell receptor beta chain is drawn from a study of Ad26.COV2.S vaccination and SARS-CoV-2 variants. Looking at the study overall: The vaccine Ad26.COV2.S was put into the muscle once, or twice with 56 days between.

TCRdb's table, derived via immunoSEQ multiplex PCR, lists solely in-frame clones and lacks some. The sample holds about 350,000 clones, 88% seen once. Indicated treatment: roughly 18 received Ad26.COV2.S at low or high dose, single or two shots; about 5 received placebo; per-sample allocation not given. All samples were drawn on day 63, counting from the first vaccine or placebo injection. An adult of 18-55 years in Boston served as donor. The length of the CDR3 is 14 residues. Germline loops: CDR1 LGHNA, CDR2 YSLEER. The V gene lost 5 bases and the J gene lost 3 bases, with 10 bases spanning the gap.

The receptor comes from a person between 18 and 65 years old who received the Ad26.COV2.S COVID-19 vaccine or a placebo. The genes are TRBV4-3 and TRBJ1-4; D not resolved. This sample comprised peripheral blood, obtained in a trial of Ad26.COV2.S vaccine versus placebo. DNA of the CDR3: TGCGCCAGCAGCGTTGAAGCGGCTAATGAAAAACTGTTTTTT. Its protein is CASSVEAANEKLFF.